This T cell receptor (beta chain) was obtained from a study of T-cell memory formation after mild COVID-19. On the study more broadly: The TCR clusters were mostly specific to one donor.

TCRdb reanalysed the 5' RACE reads using MiXCR and keeps one entry per CDR3 protein. The data show approximately 560,000 distinct CDR3 sequences, approximately 15% seen once. V was clipped by 6 bases and J by 5 bases, with 17 bases between them. The CDR3 is made up of 14 amino acids. The germline V gene has CDR1 DFQATT and CDR2 SNEGSKA (reference sequence). Study-level points and caveats: Mainly in CM and EM were contracting CD4+ clones; CD8+ were in EMRA.

This clonotype came up a few times. Its antigen remains unknown. Sequencing was performed on PBMCs or a T cell subset sorted from them (not recorded which). The chain carries TRBV20-1 and TRBJ2-1, with D possibly being TRBD2 (7 bases). This TCR was recovered from an adult woman who had mild COVID-19 (a few samples of this study predate the infection). Cell type and time point are not known. The chain's CDR3 is CSAQEGGLDNEQFF. CDR3 nucleotides: TGCAGTGCGCAAGAGGGGGGGCTTGACAATGAGCAGTTCTTC.